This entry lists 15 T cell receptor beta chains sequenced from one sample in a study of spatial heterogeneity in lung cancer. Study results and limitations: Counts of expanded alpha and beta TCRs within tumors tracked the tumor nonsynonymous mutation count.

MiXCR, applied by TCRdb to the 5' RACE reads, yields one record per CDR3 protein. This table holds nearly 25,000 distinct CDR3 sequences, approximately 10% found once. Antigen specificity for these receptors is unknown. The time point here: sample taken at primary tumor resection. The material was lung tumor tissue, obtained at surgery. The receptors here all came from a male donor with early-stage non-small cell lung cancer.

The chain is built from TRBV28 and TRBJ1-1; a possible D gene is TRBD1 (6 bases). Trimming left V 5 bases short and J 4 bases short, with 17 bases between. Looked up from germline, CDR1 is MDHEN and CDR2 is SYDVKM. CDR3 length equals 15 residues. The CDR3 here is CASSLLTGQVTEAFF. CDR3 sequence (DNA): TGTGCCAGCAGTCTTCTCACAGGGCAGGTCACTGAAGCTTTCTTT. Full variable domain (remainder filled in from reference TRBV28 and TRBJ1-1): DVKVTQSSRYLVKRTGEKVFLECVQDMDHENMFWYRQDPGLGLRLIYFSYDVKMKEKGDIPEGYSVSREKKERFSLILESASTNQTSMYLCASSLLTGQVTEAFFGQGTRLTVV.

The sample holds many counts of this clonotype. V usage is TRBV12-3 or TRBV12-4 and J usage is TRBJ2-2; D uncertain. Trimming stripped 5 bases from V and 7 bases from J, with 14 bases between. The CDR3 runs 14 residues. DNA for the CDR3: TGTGCCAGCAGTCTGGTCTGGGGTGACGGGGAGCTGTTTTTT. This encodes CASSLVWGDGELFF.

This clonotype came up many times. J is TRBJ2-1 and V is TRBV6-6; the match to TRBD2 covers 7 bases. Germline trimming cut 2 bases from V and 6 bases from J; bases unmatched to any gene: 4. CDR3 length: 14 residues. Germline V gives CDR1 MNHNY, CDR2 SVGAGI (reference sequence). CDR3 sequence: CASSYGEGPNEQFF. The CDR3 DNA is TGTGCCAGCAGTTACGGGGAGGGTCCCAATGAGCAGTTCTTC.

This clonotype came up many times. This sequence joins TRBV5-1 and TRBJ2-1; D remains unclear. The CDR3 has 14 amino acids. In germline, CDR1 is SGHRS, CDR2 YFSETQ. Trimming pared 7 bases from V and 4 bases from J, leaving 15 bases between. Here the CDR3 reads CASRSAETYNEQFF. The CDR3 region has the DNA TGCGCCAGCCGGAGCGCCGAAACTTACAATGAGCAGTTCTTC.

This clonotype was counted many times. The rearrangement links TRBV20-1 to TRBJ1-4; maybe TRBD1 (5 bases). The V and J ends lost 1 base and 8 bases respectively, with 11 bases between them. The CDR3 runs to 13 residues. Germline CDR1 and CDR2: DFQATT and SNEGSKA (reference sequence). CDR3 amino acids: CSARVQDREKLFF. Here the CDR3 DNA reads TGCAGTGCTAGAGTACAGGACCGGGAAAAACTGTTTTTT.

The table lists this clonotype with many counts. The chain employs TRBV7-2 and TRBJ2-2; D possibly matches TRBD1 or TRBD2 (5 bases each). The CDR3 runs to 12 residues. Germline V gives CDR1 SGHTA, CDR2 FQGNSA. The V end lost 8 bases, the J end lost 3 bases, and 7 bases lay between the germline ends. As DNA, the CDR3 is TGTGCCAGCGGGACGCACACCGGGGAGCTGTTTTTT. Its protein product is CASGTHTGELFF.

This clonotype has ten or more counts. The CDR3 here is CASSLIPVGRGDRELFF. The CDR3 DNA sequence: TGTGCCAGCAGCTTAATCCCGGTGGGCAGGGGGGACCGGGAGCTGTTTTTT. J is TRBJ2-2 and V is TRBV7-8; a possible D gene is TRBD1 (7 bases). V dropped 2 bases and J dropped 9 bases, with 22 bases sitting between them. This CDR3 spans 17 amino acids. Looked up from germline, CDR1 is SGHVS and CDR2 is FQNEAQ.

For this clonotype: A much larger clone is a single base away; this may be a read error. CDR3 DNA sequence: TGCACCAGCAGCCGGGACAGTCACCCCTACGAGCAGTACTTC. Translation: CTSSRDSHPYEQYF. The genes are TRBV5-1 and TRBJ2-7, with 7 bases fitting TRBD1. Germline V lookup: CDR1 SGHRS, CDR2 YFSETQ. CDR3 length equals 14 residues.

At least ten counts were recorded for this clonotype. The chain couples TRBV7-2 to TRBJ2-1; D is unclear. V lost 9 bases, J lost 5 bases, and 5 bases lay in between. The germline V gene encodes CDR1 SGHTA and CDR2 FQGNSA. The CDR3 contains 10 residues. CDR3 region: CARPHNEQFF. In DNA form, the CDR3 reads TGTGCCAGACCCCACAATGAGCAGTTCTTC.

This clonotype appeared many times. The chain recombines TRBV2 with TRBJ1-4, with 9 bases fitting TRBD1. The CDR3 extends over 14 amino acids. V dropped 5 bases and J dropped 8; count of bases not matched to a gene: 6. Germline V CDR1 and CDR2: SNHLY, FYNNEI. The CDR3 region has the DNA TGTGCCAGCAGTCCGGGACAGGGTAAAGAAAAACTGTTTTTT. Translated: CASSPGQGKEKLFF.

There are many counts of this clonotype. DNA of the CDR3: TGTGCCAGCAGTTGGGCGGGGGGGAAAGGAGATACAGATACGCAGTATTTT. Amino acid sequence: CASSWAGGKGDTDTQYF. J is TRBJ2-3 and V is TRBV28, with 9 bases that match TRBD2. V lost 4 bases to trimming and J lost 3 bases; unmatched junction nucleotides: 11. This CDR3 region has 17 residues. Looked up from germline, CDR1 is MDHEN and CDR2 is SYDVKM.

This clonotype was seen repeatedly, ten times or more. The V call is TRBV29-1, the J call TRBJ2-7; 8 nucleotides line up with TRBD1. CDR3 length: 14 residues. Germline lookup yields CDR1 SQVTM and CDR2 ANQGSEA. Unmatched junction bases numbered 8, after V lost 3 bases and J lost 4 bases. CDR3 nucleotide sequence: TGCAGCGTTGAGGTGACAGGGGTTTTATACGAGCAGTACTTC. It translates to CSVEVTGVLYEQYF.

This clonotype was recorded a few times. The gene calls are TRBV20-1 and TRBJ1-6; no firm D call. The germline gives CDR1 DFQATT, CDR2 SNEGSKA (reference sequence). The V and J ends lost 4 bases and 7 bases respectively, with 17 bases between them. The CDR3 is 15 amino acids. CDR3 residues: CSANHESKLNSPLHF. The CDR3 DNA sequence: TGCAGTGCTAACCACGAAAGCAAATTGAATTCACCCCTCCACTTT.

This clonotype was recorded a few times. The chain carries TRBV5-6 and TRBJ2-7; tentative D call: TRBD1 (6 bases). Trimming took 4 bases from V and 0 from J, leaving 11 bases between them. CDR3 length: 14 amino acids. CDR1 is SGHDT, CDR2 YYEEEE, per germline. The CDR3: CASSETGYSYEQYF. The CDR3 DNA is TGTGCCAGCAGCGAGACAGGCTACTCCTACGAGCAGTACTTC. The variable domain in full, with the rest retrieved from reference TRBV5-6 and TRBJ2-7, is DAGVTQSPTHLIKTRGQQVTLRCSPKSGHDTVSWYQQALGQGPQFIFQYYEEEERQRGNFPDRFSGHQFPNYSSELNVNALLLGDSALYLCASSETGYSYEQYFGPGTRLTVT.

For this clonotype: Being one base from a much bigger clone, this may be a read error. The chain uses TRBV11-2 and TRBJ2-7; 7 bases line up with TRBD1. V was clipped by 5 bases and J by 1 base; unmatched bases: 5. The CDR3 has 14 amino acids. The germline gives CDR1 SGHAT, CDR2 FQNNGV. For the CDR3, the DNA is TGTGCCAGCAGCCTACTGGGACAGTCCTACGAGCAGTACTTC. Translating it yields CASSLLGQSYEQYF.